Below are 6 T cell receptor beta chains sequenced from a single sample in a study of blood T cell repertoires in COVID-19. Assay: immunoSEQ multiplex PCR; the TCRdb copy retains only in-frame clones and omits some. The sample consists of 150,000 to 160,000 clones, 65% to 90% of them appearing once. The sample taken for sequencing was peripheral blood. Every receptor here comes from a woman aged 60-75 years with COVID-19, enrolled during active disease.

The chain carries TRBV5-6 and TRBJ1-2, with D unclear. Germline-derived CDR1 and CDR2 are SGHDT and YYEEEE. The V and J ends lost 4 bases and 6 bases respectively, with 13 bases between them. The CDR3 runs 13 residues. The CDR3 region has the DNA TGTGCCAGCAGCCGACGCATCGGGGATGGCTACACCTTC. Translation: CASSRRIGDGYTF.

V gene TRBV27 combines with J gene TRBJ2-5; 10 nucleotides align to TRBD2. The CDR3 extends over 16 amino acids. Germline lookup yields CDR1 MNHEY and CDR2 SMNVEV (reference sequence). Trimming at V came to 2 bases and at J to 5 bases, leaving 8 bases not matched to a gene. The CDR3 loop is CASSLTVTSGPETQYF. The DNA of the CDR3 is TGTGCCAGCAGTTTAACGGTGACTAGCGGGCCGGAGACCCAGTACTTC.

The chain has TRBV5-1 and TRBJ2-3; D perhaps matches TRBD1 (6 bases). Germline assignment: CDR1 SGHRS and CDR2 YFSETQ. The CDR3 totals 14 residues. V gave up 3 bases and J gave up 2 bases, with 10 bases separating them. The CDR3 bases are TGCGCCAGCAGCTCCGGGACATCCACAGATACGCAGTATTTT. It translates to CASSSGTSTDTQYF. The full variable domain, rest sourced from reference TRBV5-1 and TRBJ2-3, is KAGVTQTPRYLIKTRGQQVTLSCSPISGHRSVSWYQQTPGQGLQFLFEYFSETQRNKGNFPGRFSGRQFSNSRSEMNVSTLELGDSALYLCASSSGTSTDTQYFGPGTRLTVL.

The J gene is TRBJ1-1, the V gene TRBV5-8; D remains unclear. V was cut by 1 base and J by 0 bases, with 7 bases left in between. Germline CDR1 reads SGHTS; CDR2 reads YDEGEE. CDR3 length equals 14 residues. The CDR3 nucleotides read TGTGCCAGCAGCTTGAGGAGGGTGAACACTGAAGCTTTCTTT. Translated: CASSLRRVNTEAFF.

The chain recombines TRBV7-8 with TRBJ2-1; tentative D call: TRBD2 (6 bases). CDR1 SGHVS and CDR2 FQNEAQ come from the germline V gene. Trimming took off 5 bases at V and 9 bases at J, with 17 bases between the two ends. This CDR3 spans 14 amino acids. CDR3 sequence: CASSPGRRAGEQFF. As DNA, the CDR3 is TGTGCCAGCAGCCCCGGGAGAAGAGCGGGTGAGCAGTTCTTC.

This chain joins TRBV9 and TRBJ1-4; D gene ambiguous. Trimming removed 2 bases at V and 5 bases at J, with 10 bases between. The CDR3 totals 14 residues. Germline CDR1 SGDLS, CDR2 YYNGEE. This chain's CDR3 is CASSVGGLNEKLFF. CDR3 DNA sequence: TGTGCCAGCAGCGTCGGAGGGCTGAATGAAAAACTGTTTTTT. Using reference TRBV9 and TRBJ1-4 for the parts outside the CDR3, the full variable domain is DSGVTQTPKHLITATGQRVTLRCSPRSGDLSVYWYQQSLDQGLQFLIQYYNGEERAKGNILERFSAQQFPDLHSELNLSSLELGDSALYFCASSVGGLNEKLFFGSGTQLSVL.